This T cell receptor beta chain was captured by sequencing in a study of blood T cells in healthy people across ages (dated by TCRdb to 2015 to 2017). Notes on the research overall: Template switching captured roughly one uniquely barcoded TCR beta cDNA molecule per two T cells in model experiments. For two donors (one aged 18 to 29 and one aged 80 or older), the study analyzed two additional independent replicas of 1 million unique cDNA reads from the same blood draw. Age-related changes in TCR beta repertoire diversity were measured in the study by deep sequencing normalized with unique cDNA molecular identifiers. Four age groups were formed from the donors: young (average roughly 15 years), middle-aged (just under 40), aged (around 68) and long-lived (roughly 81).

The method behind the library was 5' RACE. TCRdb shows the sequencer as Illumina HiSeq 2500. A second roughly 6 to 12 cycle PCR used a sample-barcoded 5' primer and a J-beta primer mix. A unique molecular identifier was introduced onto each TCR beta cDNA molecule by a template-switch 5' adaptor carrying 12 random nucleotides. Each sample yielded at least 2.5 million CDR3-containing paired-end reads. All of the RNA was converted into first-strand cDNA using the Mint cDNA synthesis kit, with a TRBC-specific oligonucleotide serving as the primer. Following uracil-DNA glycosylase treatment, all cDNA underwent a first 18-cycle PCR with the universal primers M1SS and BC2_uni_R. Per the authors' processing: For normalization, 1 million high-quality reads, each with a distinct molecular identifier, were randomly selected from each sample. Instead of being binned into consensus sequences, reads with shared molecular identifiers were discarded. CDR3 identification, clonotype clustering and error correction used MiTCR with a Q25 quality threshold and the strictest error-elimination algorithm. A nonparametric unseen species model using Euler transformation provided a lower-bound estimate of total TCR beta diversity. TCRdb reprocessed the public reads (quality trimming at Q25 with fastp, clone calling with MiXCR) and kept in-frame beta chains. Rows matching on CDR3 protein sequence are summarized as one entry with the most common DNA and genes. TCRdb's processing, not the study's, gives the V and J calls here. A total of almost 550,000 distinct CDR3 sequences appear in this sample, nearly 25% of them only once. The ten largest make up approximately 10% of the sample.

Findings and caveats that apply to the study as a whole: There was a strong correlation between observed TCR beta diversity and the percentage of naive T cells measured by flow cytometry. Conclusive comparison of naive and antigen-experienced compartments was prevented by the profiling of bulk unsorted PBMCs. As age increased, observed TCR beta diversity per million T cells dropped in a roughly linear way, and a significant reduction was already evident by age 40. Estimates of total diversity based on one million sequenced T cells were regarded as lower bounds and as underestimates. Compared with the aged group, the long-lived group had more naive CD4+ T cells, fewer expanded clones and increased TCR diversity, a pattern suggesting age selection. Donor CMV infection status was unknown, potentially confounding age-related changes in expanded clonotypes.

The approximately 40 donors, aged about 6 to 95 years, were systemically healthy Caucasian individuals from Russia. About 10 milliliters of peripheral blood were collected from each donor into EDTA-treated Vacutainer tubes. PBMCs were isolated by Ficoll-Paque density-gradient centrifugation, with at least 7 million obtained per sample. Total RNA, at least 6 micrograms per sample, was extracted from PBMCs with Trizol reagent. For every donor, flow cytometry on a PBMC aliquot measured the percentage of naive CD45RAhigh/CD27high T cells. As regards this clonotype: Its antigen remains unidentified. Base qualities are missing; no much larger clone stands one base away.

These same data were also listed under a study on T cells of mothers and their children. From that second study: Nine systemically healthy Caucasian individuals served as donors, namely three mothers together with their six children. cDNA synthesis used all of the extracted RNA, with approximately 1.4 ug of RNA in each 15 ul reaction. In the second PCR, the M1S primer introduced both the sample barcodes and 2-4 random nucleotides. More than 9.5 million TCR beta CDR3 reads were obtained from each mother, and roughly 3.1 million reads were obtained from each child. TCR recombination output is similarly shaped by thymic selection in related and unrelated pairs, with a minor effect exerted by inherited differences. Normalized repertoire overlap in related mother-child pairs was always slightly higher than in unrelated mother-child pairs, but the difference was never significant. With a sensitivity of approximately 100 clones per million clonotypes, no persistent microchimeric T cell clones were detected. In the study, deep NGS was used to compare the TCR beta repertoires of mothers and children, and features distinguishing related mother-child pairs from unrelated individuals were sought. The mean age was around 40 +/- 4 years for the mothers and approximately 11 +/- 4 years for the children. After adapters were ligated using NEBNext reagents, the libraries underwent 100+100 nt paired-end sequencing on an Illumina HiSeq 2000. To prevent cross-contamination, the mother and child libraries were prepared a month apart and were sequenced in separate runs. Each donor had between roughly 500,000 and 2,100,000 distinct TCR beta clonotypes identified. Naive TCR beta clonotypes were estimated from low-frequency clonotypes matched to each donor's FACS-determined naive share, without sorting.

Sequencing input: blood. The source of this sequence is a boy aged 5-17 years in good health.

The bases read TGTGCCAGCAGTTACCCGAGACTAGCGGGGGAGAATGAGCAGTTCTTC. It specifies CASSYPRLAGENEQFF. The chain joins TRBV6-2 or TRBV6-3 to TRBJ2-5; TRBD2 lines up with 12 middle nucleotides. The DNA end favors TRBJ2-1, so the J call may be wrong. The germline V gene yields MNHEY for CDR1 and SVGEGT for CDR2. The cysteine opens and the phenylalanine closes a CDR3 of 16 amino acids. The CDR3 DNA has 48 bases and is translated from base 1.